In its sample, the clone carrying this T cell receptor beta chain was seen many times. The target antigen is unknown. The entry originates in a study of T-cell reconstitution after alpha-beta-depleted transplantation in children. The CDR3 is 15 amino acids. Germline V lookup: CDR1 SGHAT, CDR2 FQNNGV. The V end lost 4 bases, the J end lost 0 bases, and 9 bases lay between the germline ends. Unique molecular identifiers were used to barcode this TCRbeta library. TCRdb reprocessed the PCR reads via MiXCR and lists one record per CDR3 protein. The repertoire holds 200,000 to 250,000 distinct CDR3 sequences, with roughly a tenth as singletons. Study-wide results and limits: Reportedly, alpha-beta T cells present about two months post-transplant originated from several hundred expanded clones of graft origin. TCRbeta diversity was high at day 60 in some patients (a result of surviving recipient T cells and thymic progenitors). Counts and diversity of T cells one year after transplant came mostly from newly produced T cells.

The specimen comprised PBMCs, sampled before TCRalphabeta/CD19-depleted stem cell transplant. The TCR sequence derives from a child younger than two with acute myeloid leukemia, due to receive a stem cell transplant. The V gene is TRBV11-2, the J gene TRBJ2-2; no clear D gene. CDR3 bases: TGTGCCAGCAGCTCTAAAGCAGCGAACACCGGGGAGCTGTTTTTT. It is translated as CASSSKAANTGELFF.